The present TCR beta chain was sequenced within a study of blood T cell repertoires in COVID-19. Overall study context: PBMCs, B-cell-depleted T cells, or T cells were the source of the cDNA or gDNA that made up the material.

In the source study's methods: From reference gene primer amplification, estimates of nucleated cell counts were derived. TCRdb keeps only in-frame clones here, not all; method: immunoSEQ multiplex PCR. The DNA was the basis for D and trimming; V, J and clone size are from that table. Of under 250,000 clones listed, about 85% are singletons. In assigning cohorts, the study relied on participant-reported clinical history. Recovered Cohort 3 donors showed two negative PCRs, clearance, or symptom resolution. The CDR3 is 15 amino acids. Germline V CDR1 and CDR2: SGHRS, YFSETQ. V lost 4 bases, J lost 1 base, and 4 bases stayed unmatched.

The sequenced material came from PBMCs or T cells enriched from blood (not recorded which). The chain combines TRBV5-1 with TRBJ1-4; TRBD1 agrees at 7 bases. This sequence was found in a man younger than 45 who had recovered from COVID-19. CDR3 nucleotides: TGCGCCAGCAGCCTACAGGGGAGAACTAATGAAAAACTGTTTTTT. This encodes CASSLQGRTNEKLFF.